This T cell receptor (beta chain) was captured in a study of T-cell memory formation after mild COVID-19. The study's findings and limits: Balance between CD4 and CD8 was seen in clones contracting day 15 to 85, and a CD4+ lean was seen in later expanders. CD4+ contracting clones were found mainly in CM and EM, and CD8+ ones in EMRA.

After 5'RACE with constant-segment primers, TCR alpha and TCR beta cDNA libraries carrying sample barcodes and UMIs were obtained. TCRdb re-called the 5' RACE reads through MiXCR, storing one row per CDR3 protein. The sample holds roughly 450,000 distinct CDR3 sequences, more than 15% seen once. Worth noting for this clonotype: Its antigen is not identified.

Germline-derived CDR1 and CDR2 are SGHTA and FQGNSA. The CDR3 is made up of 14 amino acids. V is TRBV7-2 and J is TRBJ1-2; D might be TRBD1 (6 bases). This sequence originates from a man between 18 and 35 years old who had mild COVID-19 (a few samples of this study predate the infection). Cell type and time point are not known. The sample comprised PBMCs or a T cell subset sorted from them (not recorded which). CDR3 loop: CISQQGHPNYGYTF. The CDR3, as DNA: TGTATTTCGCAACAGGGCCATCCTAACTATGGCTACACCTTC.